This TCR beta chain was obtained from a study of T-cell reconstitution after alpha-beta-depleted transplantation in children. CDR3 length: 13 residues. V was trimmed by 3 bases and J by 1 base, leaving 9 bases between them. The germline V gene has CDR1 DFQATT and CDR2 SNEGSKA (reference sequence). The TCRbeta library incorporated unique molecular identifiers. A single record per CDR3 protein comes from TCRdb applying MiXCR to the PCR reads. The data hold hundreds of thousands of distinct CDR3 sequences, with 16% observed a single time. This clonotype has at least ten counts. The V call is TRBV20-1, the J call TRBJ2-5; D unresolved. The specimen comprised PBMCs from the stem cell graft donor, sampled from the stem cell graft. The receptor was isolated from a human donor who donated a stem cell graft to a child with acute myeloid leukemia. The CDR3 DNA follows: TGCAGTGCTAGTGGTCAGAGCCAAGAGACCCAGTACTTC. Amino acid sequence: CSASGQSQETQYF.